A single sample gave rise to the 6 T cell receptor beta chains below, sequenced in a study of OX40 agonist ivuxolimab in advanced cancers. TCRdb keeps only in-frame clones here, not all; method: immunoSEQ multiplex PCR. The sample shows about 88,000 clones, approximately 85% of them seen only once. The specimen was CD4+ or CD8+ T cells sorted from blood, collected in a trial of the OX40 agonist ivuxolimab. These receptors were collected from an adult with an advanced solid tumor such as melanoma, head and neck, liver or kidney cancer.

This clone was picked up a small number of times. The CDR3 DNA sequence: TGTGCCAGCAGCCAAGTATTCTCTGGAAACACCATATATTTT. Its protein product is CASSQVFSGNTIYF. V and J are TRBV14 and TRBJ1-3; D is uncertain. CDR3 length: 14 residues. Trimming pared 1 base from V and 0 bases from J, leaving 4 bases between. Germline CDR1 SGHDN, CDR2 FVKESK. Together with reference TRBV14 and TRBJ1-3, the CDR3 gives the full variable domain: EAGVTQFPSHSVIEKGQTVTLRCDPISGHDNLYWYRRVMGKEIKFLLHFVKESKQDESGMPNNRFLAERTGGTYSTLKVQPAELEDSGVYFCASSQVFSGNTIYFGEGSWLTVV.

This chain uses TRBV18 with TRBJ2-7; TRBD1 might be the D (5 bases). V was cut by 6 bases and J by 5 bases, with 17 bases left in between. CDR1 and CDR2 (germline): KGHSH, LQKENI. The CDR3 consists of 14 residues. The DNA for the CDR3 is TGTGCCAGCTCCCTCAACACCGCGGACAACGAGCAGTACGTC. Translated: CASSLNTADNEQYV.

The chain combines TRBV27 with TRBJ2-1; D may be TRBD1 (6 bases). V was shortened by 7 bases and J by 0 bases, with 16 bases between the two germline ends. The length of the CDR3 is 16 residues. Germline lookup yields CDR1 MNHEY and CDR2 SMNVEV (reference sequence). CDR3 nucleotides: TGTGCCAGCACCGCTTGGGGGCTCAACTCCTACAATGAGCAGTTCTTC. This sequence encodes CASTAWGLNSYNEQFF.

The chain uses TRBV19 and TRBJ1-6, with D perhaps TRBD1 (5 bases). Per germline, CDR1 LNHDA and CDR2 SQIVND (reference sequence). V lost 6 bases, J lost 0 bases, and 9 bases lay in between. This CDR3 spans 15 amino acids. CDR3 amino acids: CASRTDNSYNSPLHF. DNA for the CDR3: TGTGCCAGTAGGACAGACAACTCCTATAATTCACCCCTCCACTTT.

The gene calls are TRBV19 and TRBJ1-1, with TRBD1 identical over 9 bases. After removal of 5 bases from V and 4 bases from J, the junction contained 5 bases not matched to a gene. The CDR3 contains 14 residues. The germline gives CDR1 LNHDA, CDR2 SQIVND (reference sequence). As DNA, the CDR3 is TGTGCCAGTAGTGCCCGGGACAGGGTCACTGAAGCTTTCTTT. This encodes CASSARDRVTEAFF. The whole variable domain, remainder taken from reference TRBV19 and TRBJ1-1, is DGGITQSPKYLFRKEGQNVTLSCEQNLNHDAMYWYRQDPGQGLRLIYYSQIVNDFQKGDIAEGYSVSREKKESFPLTVTSAQKNPTAFYLCASSARDRVTEAFFGQGTRLTVV.

The CDR3 is CATSRDKGSSNQPQHF. The CDR3 bases are TGTGCCACCAGCAGAGATAAGGGGAGTAGCAATCAGCCCCAGCATTTT. V gene TRBV15 combines with J gene TRBJ1-5, with a possible D match to TRBD1 (5 bases). Trimming cost V 0 bases and J 0 bases, with 9 bases left between them. CDR1 and CDR2 from the germline V gene are LNHNV and YYDKDF (reference sequence). This CDR3 has 16 residues.